The rows below give T cell receptor beta chains drawn from one sample of a study of blood T cells in healthy people across ages. Using its own MiXCR run on the 5' RACE reads, TCRdb lists one record per CDR3 protein. The table records 590,000 or so distinct CDR3 sequences, approximately 30% of them present only once. Input material: blood. The receptors stem from an elderly woman in good health. CDR3s include the opening cysteine and the closing phenylalanine or tryptophan. The D gene is left open where the match is weak. Not all rows give a size; the values are once, few, many and, for expanded clones, a class.

NA TRBJ2-6 NA TRBV30 CACPTLRLSGSGANVLTF TGTGCCTGTCCCACCTTGCGGCTATCGGGCTCTGGGGCCAACGTCCTGACTTTC
many TRBJ1-5 NA TRBV6-6 CASSSRGDSNQPQHF TGTGCCAGCAGTTCAAGAGGAGATAGCAATCAGCCCCAGCATTTT
many TRBJ2-3 NA TRBV7-8 CASSLEDPRVTDTQYF TGTGCCAGCAGCTTAGAGGATCCCCGCGTCACAGATACGCAGTATTTT
NA TRBJ1-2 TRBD1 TRBV20-1 CSVPRGQGYGYTF TGCAGTGTTCCCAGGGGACAGGGATATGGCTACACCTTC
NA TRBJ1-1 NA TRBV5-1 CASSLPVLNTEAFF TGCGCCAGCAGCCTCCCCGTTTTGAACACTGAAGCTTTCTTT
many TRBJ1-1 NA TRBV7-2 CASSRIRSMNTEAFF TGTGCCAGCAGCCGAATCAGGTCCATGAACACTGAAGCTTTCTTT
few TRBJ2-2 TRBD1 TRBV27 CASSFTGQGGAGELFF TGTGCCAGCAGTTTCACCGGACAGGGTGGGGCCGGGGAGCTGTTTTTT
many TRBJ2-1 TRBD2 TRBV6-1 CASSDWAGGYNEQFF TGTGCCAGCAGTGATTGGGCGGGGGGATACAATGAGCAGTTCTTC
many TRBJ2-7 NA TRBV27 CASRWGRQAYEQYF TGTGCCAGCAGATGGGGACGGCAAGCCTACGAGCAGTACTTC
NA TRBJ2-1 NA TRBV7-2 CASSLAAVTNEQFF TGTGCCAGCAGCTTAGCGGCCGTAACCAATGAGCAGTTCTTC
NA TRBJ2-6 NA TRBV4-3 CASSQDWAGAFSGANVLTF TGCGCCAGCAGCCAAGATTGGGCAGGGGCCTTCTCTGGGGCCAACGTCCTGACTTTC
NA TRBJ1-5 NA TRBV2 CASSVEGASHQPQHF TGTGCCAGCAGTGTAGAAGGCGCATCTCATCAGCCCCAGCATTTT
NA TRBJ2-6 NA TRBV10-3 CAISGGSSGANVLTF TGTGCCATCAGTGGGGGTTCCTCTGGGGCCAACGTCCTGACTTTC
NA TRBJ2-1 TRBD2 TRBV6-2/TRBV6-3 CASSSRTRSHEQFF TGTGCCAGCAGCTCTAGGACTAGATCGCATGAGCAGTTCTTC
NA TRBJ1-1 NA TRBV6-5 CANNNGPGRLNTEAFF TGTGCCAACAACAACGGTCCGGGACGGTTGAACACTGAAGCTTTCTTT
NA TRBJ2-2 NA TRBV5-4 CASSLIGARGAGELFF TGTGCCAGCAGCTTGATTGGAGCGAGGGGTGCCGGGGAGCTGTTTTTT
many TRBJ2-5 TRBD1 TRBV4-1 CASSSPAGQGSLQETQYF TGCGCCAGCAGCTCACCCGCGGGACAGGGTTCCCTCCAAGAGACCCAGTACTTC
many TRBJ2-1 NA TRBV12-3/TRBV12-4 CASSLRGPAYNEQFF TGTGCCAGCAGTTTACGGGGGCCCGCTTACAATGAGCAGTTCTTC
NA TRBJ2-5 TRBD2 TRBV5-1 CASSPGGLAYQETQYF TGCGCCAGCAGCCCGGGGGGACTAGCATACCAAGAGACCCAGTACTTC
NA TRBJ2-3 NA TRBV21-1 CASSTRGGDRRADTQYF TGTGCCAGCAGCACGAGGGGAGGTGACAGGCGCGCAGATACGCAGTATTTT
many TRBJ2-7 TRBD1 TRBV29-1 CSVDRPGTGDHEQYF TGCAGCGTTGACAGGCCCGGGACAGGGGATCACGAGCAGTACTTC
few TRBJ2-3 TRBD2 TRBV30 CAWSDRLAKSTDTQYF TGTGCCTGGAGCGACAGACTAGCGAAAAGCACAGATACGCAGTATTTT
NA TRBJ2-3 TRBD2 TRBV5-1 CASSERGGQDTQYF TGCGCCAGCAGCGAGCGGGGGGGCCAAGATACGCAGTATTTT
many TRBJ2-7 NA TRBV18 CASSPPDAYEQYF TGTGCCAGCTCACCACCGGATGCCTACGAGCAGTACTTC
many TRBJ2-7 NA TRBV7-6 CASSGTLDGYEQYF TGTGCCAGCAGCGGAACCCTCGACGGATACGAGCAGTACTTC
NA TRBJ2-7 NA TRBV7-9 CASSLVKGVSYEQYF TGTGCCAGCAGCTTAGTGAAGGGCGTCTCCTACGAGCAGTACTTC
NA TRBJ2-7 TRBD2 TRBV29-1 CSVIRGGLNYEQYF TGCAGCGTTATACGGGGGGGCCTGAACTACGAGCAGTACTTC
few TRBJ2-5 NA TRBV3-1 CASSPDFEETQYF TGTGCCAGCAGCCCCGACTTTGAAGAGACCCAGTACTTC
NA TRBJ2-5 NA TRBV28 CASSLLGVRQETQYF TGTGCCAGCAGTTTATTAGGGGTACGGCAAGAGACCCAGTACTTC
NA TRBJ2-2 NA TRBV15 CATSRVPGELFF TGTGCCACCAGCAGAGTACCCGGGGAGCTGTTTTTT
NA TRBJ2-1 NA TRBV12-3/TRBV12-4 CASSPFTTYTPNEQFF TGTGCCAGCAGTCCCTTTACAACTTACACTCCCAATGAGCAGTTCTTC
NA TRBJ1-4 TRBD1 TRBV5-1 CASSFRQGGIATNEKLFF TGCGCCAGCAGCTTCCGACAGGGTGGAATTGCAACTAATGAAAAACTGTTTTTT
many TRBJ2-5 NA TRBV10-3 CAISAGRQSQETQYF TGTGCCATCAGTGCGGGGAGGCAGAGTCAAGAGACCCAGTACTTC
many TRBJ2-7 NA TRBV3-1 CASSQQGVGRSAYEQYF TGTGCCAGCAGCCAACAAGGGGTGGGGCGATCGGCCTACGAGCAGTACTTC
few TRBJ1-2 NA TRBV7-2 CASSLVVGGSYGYTF TGTGCCAGCAGCTTAGTAGTCGGGGGTAGCTATGGCTACACCTTC
few TRBJ2-7 NA TRBV18 CASSPQPMIEQYF TGTGCCAGCTCACCACAGCCCATGATAGAGCAGTACTTC
many TRBJ2-7 TRBD2 TRBV6-1 CASRVGTSGREQYF TGTGCCAGCAGGGTAGGGACTAGCGGGCGCGAGCAGTACTTC
NA TRBJ2-7 TRBD2 TRBV19 CASSMVAGDSYEQYF TGTGCCAGTAGTATGGTAGCGGGGGACTCCTACGAGCAGTACTTC
few TRBJ1-1 TRBD1 TRBV5-1 CASSFDRGATEAFF TGCGCCAGCAGCTTCGACAGGGGGGCCACTGAAGCTTTCTTT
NA TRBJ1-2 NA TRBV7-9 CASSDHAGGGYTF TGTGCCAGCAGCGACCACGCGGGAGGAGGCTACACCTTC
NA TRBJ2-1 NA TRBV5-1 CASSDVLSGSCDEQFF TGCGCCAGCAGCGATGTATTAAGTGGGTCCTGCGATGAGCAGTTCTTC
many TRBJ2-7 NA TRBV9 CASSERGFYEQYF TGTGCCAGCAGCGAACGGGGCTTCTACGAGCAGTACTTC
NA TRBJ1-2 NA TRBV19 CASTMGRLGYGYTF TGTGCCAGTACCATGGGGCGGCTCGGCTATGGCTACACCTTC
many TRBJ2-5 TRBD1 TRBV5-1 CASSNGQGKETQYF TGCGCCAGCAGTAACGGACAGGGTAAAGAGACCCAGTACTTC
NA TRBJ2-7 NA TRBV29-1 CSVATDSRSYNEQYF TGCAGCGTTGCAACTGACAGCCGCTCCTACAATGAGCAGTACTTC
once TRBJ2-1 NA TRBV7-6 CASSTSGEETQFF TGTGCCAGCTCCACGAGCGGCGAAGAGACCCAGTTCTTC
few TRBJ1-2 NA TRBV28 CASSPTGPFGYGYTF TGTGCCAGCAGTCCCACAGGACCTTTTGGCTATGGCTACACCTTC
many TRBJ2-5 NA TRBV9 CASSPRQSQETQYF TGTGCCAGCAGCCCCCGACAGAGCCAAGAGACCCAGTACTTC
many TRBJ2-5 TRBD1 TRBV24-1 CATSDPSGGQETQYF TGTGCCACCAGTGACCCGTCAGGGGGCCAAGAGACCCAGTACTTC
many TRBJ1-1 TRBD1 TRBV20-1 CSARGDRERAEAFF TGCAGTGCTAGAGGGGACAGGGAGAGGGCTGAAGCTTTCTTT
many TRBJ2-1 NA TRBV7-3 CASSPAKGWAYNEQFF TGTGCCAGCAGCCCCGCCAAGGGGTGGGCTTACAATGAGCAGTTCTTC
many TRBJ2-7 TRBD2 TRBV20-1 CSARPAGGSYEQYF TGCAGTGCCCGCCCCGCGGGGGGCTCCTACGAGCAGTACTTC
many TRBJ1-2 TRBD1 TRBV7-2 CASSFPGQEGYGYTF TGTGCCAGCAGCTTCCCGGGACAGGAGGGCTATGGCTACACCTTC